Presented here are 12 T cell receptor beta chains from one specimen sequenced in a study of cytomegalovirus exposure and HLA in healthy donors. Measured with immunoSEQ multiplex PCR; TCRdb has only the in-frame clones, and not every one. Here the sample spans some 130,000 clones, about 80% being singletons. The sample was PBMCs. The receptors derive from a man between 25 and 39 years old in good health and CMV-seropositive.

This clone was counted once. The gene calls are TRBV12-5 and TRBJ2-2, with TRBD1 identical over 7 bases. This CDR3 has 15 amino acids. The V segment lost 2 bases and the J segment 0 bases; nucleotides outside the gene matches: 0. Germline-derived CDR1 and CDR2 are LGHNT and FRNRAP. CDR3 sequence reads: CASGLQGANTGELFF. CDR3 DNA sequence: TGTGCTAGTGGTTTGCAGGGGGCGAACACCGGGGAGCTGTTTTTT.

Comments on this clone: The sample holds other DNA sequences that translate to the same CDR3. This chain uses TRBV7-2 with TRBJ2-7; D is uncertain. Trimming pared 3 bases from V and 5 bases from J, leaving 5 bases between. The CDR3 has 11 residues. Germline V gene sequence: CDR1 SGHTA, CDR2 FQGNSA. DNA of the CDR3: TGTGCCAGCAGCTTCTACGACGAGCAGTACTTC. This sequence encodes CASSFYDEQYF.

V and J are TRBV9 and TRBJ2-1; a possible D gene is TRBD2 (6 bases). Per the germline V gene, CDR1 is SGDLS and CDR2 is YYNGEE. This CDR3 contains 14 residues. Trimming left V 4 bases short and J 8 bases short, with 16 bases between. CDR3 region: CASSSRTPGDEQFF. CDR3 DNA: TGTGCCAGCAGCTCCCGGACACCGGGGGATGAGCAGTTCTTC.

The chain uses TRBV5-1 and TRBJ1-4, with D perhaps matching TRBD1 (6 bases). The CDR3 length is 14 residues. V gave up 1 base and J gave up 2 bases, with 6 bases separating them. Germline V gene sequence: CDR1 SGHRS, CDR2 YFSETQ. CDR3 amino acids: CASSLTGTNEKLFF. In DNA, the CDR3 is TGCGCCAGCAGCTTGACAGGGACTAATGAAAAACTGTTTTTT.

This clone was picked up a small number of times. The V gene is TRBV18, the J gene TRBJ1-1, with a tentative D call TRBD1 (6 bases). Germline CDR1 KGHSH, CDR2 LQKENI. The V end was cut by 2 bases, the J end by 8 bases, with 9 bases between. The CDR3 length is 12 residues. The CDR3 nucleotides are TGTGCCAGCTCACCAGACAGGAGGGAAGCTTTCTTT. Protein sequence: CASSPDRREAFF.

A single count supports this clone. The CDR3 DNA sequence: TGTGCCAGTAGACACGTAGACCTGGGGAGTTATGAGCAGTTCTTC. Translated: CASRHVDLGSYEQFF. The gene calls are TRBV19 and TRBJ2-1; D perhaps matches TRBD2 (5 bases). The germline V gene has CDR1 LNHDA and CDR2 SQIVND (reference sequence). CDR3 length equals 15 residues. V shed 6 bases and J shed 8 bases, with 20 bases lying between them.

Comment on this clone: The sample has other DNA sequences that encode this CDR3 too. The chain uses TRBV18 and TRBJ1-1; weak D call: TRBD1 (5 bases). This CDR3 contains 13 residues. The germline V gene encodes CDR1 KGHSH and CDR2 LQKENI. The V end lost 3 bases, the J end lost 2 bases, and 7 bases lay between the germline ends. The CDR3 nucleotides read TGTGCCAGCTCACCGGGACTTAACACTGAAGCTTTCTTT. Residues: CASSPGLNTEAFF.

The rearrangement joins TRBV6-5 to TRBJ1-2; D is undetermined. With 5 bases removed from V and 3 bases from J, the gap between germline ends came to 13 bases. Germline V gene sequence: CDR1 MNHEY, CDR2 SVGAGI. The CDR3 has 14 residues. This chain's CDR3 is CASSEGPADYGYTF. The CDR3 DNA reads as TGTGCCAGCAGTGAGGGCCCGGCAGACTATGGCTACACCTTC.

This clone was found once. This sequence joins TRBV16 and TRBJ2-5; 7 nucleotides agree with TRBD2. V gave up 2 bases and J gave up 4 bases; unmatched junction bases: 7. From germline, CDR1 is KGHSY and CDR2 FQNENV. This CDR3 spans 15 amino acids. CDR3 region: CASSQTRTRGETQYF. CDR3 bases: TGTGCCAGCAGCCAAACGCGGACTAGAGGAGAGACCCAGTACTTC.

The genes are TRBV25-1 and TRBJ1-2; D ambiguous. The ends were cut back, 8 bases at V and 8 bases at J, with 18 bases in the middle. Germline CDR1 MGHDK, CDR2 SYGVNS. The CDR3 contains 13 residues. CDR3 bases: TGTGCCAGCTCCCGGGGAGTAGGGCGCGGCTACACCTTC. Its protein is CASSRGVGRGYTF.

This rearrangement joins TRBV15 to TRBJ2-3; 15 bases fit TRBD2. Per the germline V gene, CDR1 is LNHNV and CDR2 is YYDKDF (reference sequence). The CDR3 runs to 18 residues. The V gene end was trimmed by 3 bases and the J gene end by 3 bases; junction bases not matched to a gene: 7. CDR3: CATSRPGLAGGGTDTQYF. In DNA, the CDR3 is TGTGCCACCAGCAGGCCGGGACTAGCGGGGGGAGGGACAGATACGCAGTATTTT.

The genes are TRBV4-1 and TRBJ1-2; 7 bases map to TRBD1. Germline-derived CDR1 and CDR2 are MGHRA and YSYEKL. V gave up 4 bases and J gave up 8 bases; unmatched junction bases: 7. This CDR3 spans 13 amino acids. CDR3 sequence (DNA): TGCGCCAGCAGCCTCACAGGGGCGGGGGGCTACACCTTC. It encodes CASSLTGAGGYTF.